The source of this T cell receptor beta chain is a study of Ad26.COV2.S vaccination and SARS-CoV-2 variants. The table came from immunoSEQ multiplex PCR; TCRdb's copy has only in-frame clones and leaves some out. The repertoire holds about 480,000 clones, with around 90% as singletons. Treatment noted: around 19 received Ad26.COV2.S at low or high dose, single or two shots; a few received placebo; per-sample allocation not given. Samples analyzed were those drawn on day 63 after the first vaccine or placebo injection. An adult donor aged 18-55 years was enrolled in Boston. Notes on the study in general: There was a possibility that the TCR breadth and depth analyses underestimated total T cell responses.

This clone appeared a single time. The antigen is not known. The source is a person between 18 and 60 years old who received the Ad26.COV2.S COVID-19 vaccine or a placebo. The sequencing here drew on peripheral blood, taken in a trial of Ad26.COV2.S vaccine versus placebo.

CDR3 sequence (DNA): TGTGCCAGCAGCCAAGATCGGGGGGCTAACTATGGCTACACCTTC. Protein sequence: CASSQDRGANYGYTF. The rearrangement joins TRBV4-2 to TRBJ1-2, with D maybe TRBD1 (5 bases). The CDR3 runs to 15 residues. Trimming removed 0 bases at V and 0 bases at J, with 8 bases between. Per germline, CDR1 LGHNA and CDR2 YNFKEQ.